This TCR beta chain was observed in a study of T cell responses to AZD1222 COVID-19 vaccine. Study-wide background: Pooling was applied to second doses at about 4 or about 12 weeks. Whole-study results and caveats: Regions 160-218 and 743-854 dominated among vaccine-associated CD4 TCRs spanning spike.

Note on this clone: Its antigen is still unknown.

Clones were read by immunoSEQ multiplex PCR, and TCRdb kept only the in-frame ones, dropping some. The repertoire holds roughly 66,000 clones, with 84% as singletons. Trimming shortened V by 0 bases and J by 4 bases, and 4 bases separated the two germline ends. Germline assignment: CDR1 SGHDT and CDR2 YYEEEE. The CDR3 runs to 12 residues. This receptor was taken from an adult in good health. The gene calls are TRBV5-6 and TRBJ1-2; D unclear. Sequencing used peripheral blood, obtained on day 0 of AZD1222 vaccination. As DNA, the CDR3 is TGTGCCAGCAGCTTGGGGGTCTATGGCTACACCTTC. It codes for CASSLGVYGYTF.